This TCR beta chain was obtained from a study of T cell clusters in autoimmune cytopenias. Study-wide background: The median distinct TRB clonotype count was 2,000 to 2,500 per sample, from a median approximately 53,000 reads. Regarding the study as a whole: The T cell clusters were defined only in silico, without experimental functional validation. Exclusive TRB clusters were about 2.9-fold more numerous in healthy donors than in active autoimmune hepatitis. Primary autoimmune cytopenia patients seemingly lacked the physiological T cell clusters found in healthy donors.

TRB was amplified from about 250 ng of peripheral blood genomic DNA per sample. This clonotype counts as medium-sized by frequency. The antigen remains unidentified. This CDR3 has 14 amino acids. CDR1 and CDR2 from the germline V gene are SQVTM and ANQGSEA. Multiplex touch-down PCR amplified TRB using TRB-A and TRB-B pools in one tube. TCRdb reanalyzed the multiplex PCR reads, giving one entry per CDR3 protein sequence and no DNA. The specimen's table records 2,000 or so distinct CDR3 sequences. What was sequenced was peripheral blood. This receptor was taken from a human donor with an autoimmune cytopenia or autoimmune hepatitis (not recorded which). The chain joins TRBV29-1 to TRBJ1-4; there is no DNA to check the TCRdb D call of TRBD1. CDR3 sequence: CSYREGGPGEKLFF.